This T cell receptor beta chain was found in a study of shared clonotypes between healthy human individuals. General study findings and limits: Non-shared clonotypes showed lower generation probabilities than clonotypes common to all four donors.

Deep was the level used in running the assay. The sorted-subset replicate PCRs were given around 200 ng DNA, which is 30,000 to 35,000 T cell genomes. Profiled with immunoSEQ multiplex PCR; TCRdb holds only in-frame clones, not every one. The sample lists a few million clones, about nine tenths occurring once. Turning to this clone: Antigen: not known.

The CDR3 covers 14 residues. Trimming took 6 bases from V and 13 from J; bases not matched to a gene: 8. Germline V CDR1 and CDR2: MDHEN, SYDVKM. V and J are TRBV28 and TRBJ2-2; 13 nucleotides line up with TRBD2. Source material: naive CD4+ T cells from PBMCs. Specified subset: CD45RA+ positively selected. The origin of this receptor is a man aged 18 to 29 in good health. Some clones in this sample may be carry-over from other donors' samples. The CDR3 DNA follows: TGTGCCAGCAGCGGGACTAGCGGGAAGATGGCGCTGTTTTTT. Protein sequence: CASSGTSGKMALFF.